Below, one T cell receptor beta chain is given with its context. This sample is drawn from a study of shared clonotypes between healthy human individuals. V was shortened by 3 bases and J by 5 bases, with 10 bases between the two germline ends. CDR1 is SGHTA, CDR2 FQGTGA, per germline. The CDR3 covers 13 residues. Profiled with immunoSEQ multiplex PCR; TCRdb holds only in-frame clones, not every one. The profile shows about 2.3 million clones, approximately 93% of them singletons. The TCR sequence derives from a man between 18 and 35 years old in good health. Some clones in this sample may be carry-over from other donors' samples. The sample comprised naive CD4+ T cells from PBMCs. Subset given: CD45RA+ positively selected. This chain links TRBV7-3 with TRBJ1-1; D ambiguous. For the CDR3, the DNA is TGTGCCAGCAGCTTCGGGTCCGGGACTGAAGCTTTCTTT. This codes for CASSFGSGTEAFF.